This T cell receptor (beta chain) originates from a study of beta chain features in type 1 diabetes. cDNA synthesis used the whole RNA isolate, giving expressed TCRB sequences. Profiled with immunoSEQ multiplex PCR; TCRdb holds only in-frame clones, not every one. The table shows more than 300,000 clones, with around 12% occurring only once. V was clipped by 2 bases and J by 7 bases, with 6 bases between them. This CDR3 comprises 12 residues. The germline gives CDR1 KGHSH, CDR2 LQKENI. Sequenced sample: naive CD4+ T cells from blood. The receptor was derived from a man between 18 and 35 years old in good health. The J gene is TRBJ2-1, the V gene TRBV18; D perhaps matches TRBD1 (5 bases). The CDR3 coding sequence is TGTGCCAGCTCACCAGGGGCGAATGAGCAGTTCTTC. It encodes CASSPGANEQFF.